This T cell receptor (beta chain) was identified during a study of blood T cell repertoires in COVID-19. CDR1 is ENHRY and CDR2 is SYGVKD in the germline V gene. This CDR3 has 19 amino acids. V lost 4 bases, J lost 3 bases, and 25 bases lay in between. Sequenced by immunoSEQ multiplex PCR; TCRdb stores in-frame clones only, minus some. The repertoire consists of roughly 500,000 clones, with 88% occurring once and the leading ten covering roughly 1.9%. Material for sequencing was PBMCs or T cells enriched from blood (not recorded which). The chain carries TRBV10-3 and TRBJ2-1; TRBD2 might be the D (5 bases). The receptor comes from a woman aged 40 to 50 who had recovered from COVID-19. CDR3 protein: CAISGPRVGRSNDYNEQFF. CDR3 sequence (DNA): TGTGCCATCAGTGGCCCGAGGGTCGGCCGGTCGAACGACTACAATGAGCAGTTCTTC.